This paragraph reports one TCR beta chain. Its target is unknown. Measured with immunoSEQ multiplex PCR; TCRdb has only the in-frame clones, and not every one. The sample carries about 90,000 clones, approximately 70% recorded once. The sample belongs to a study of CD8 T cell repertoires and HIV-1 epitope variants. About the study: Each of Twenty-five Gag and Nef epitope peptides stimulated a separate culture. Autologous T cell-negative cells served as antigen-presenting cells in equal numbers. Cultures ran 10 days, with IL-2, IL-7 and IL-15 added on days 3 and 7.

The study's findings and limits: No clonotypes responded to the TAALDMSHF plasma variant; five or six recognized KF9, one HW9.

Looked up from germline, CDR1 is MNHNY and CDR2 is SVGAGI (reference sequence). Trimming took 2 bases from V and 7 from J; bases not matched to a gene: 5. The CDR3 length is 15 residues. The source is a male donor with HIV. The V and J genes are TRBV6-6 and TRBJ1-2; TRBD1 matches 12 bases. Sequencing used uncultured baseline CD8+ T cells from peripheral blood mononuclear cells (PBMCs). The CDR3 protein is CASSYEGQGARGYTF. Here the CDR3 DNA reads TGTGCCAGCAGTTACGAGGGACAGGGGGCGCGTGGCTACACCTTC.